This T cell receptor (beta chain) came from a study of blood T cell repertoires in COVID-19. As for the study in general: Donors in the United States, Italy and Spain gave samples during acute or convalescent COVID-19. In each case, the material was cDNA or gDNA derived from T cells, B-cell-depleted T cells, or PBMCs.

Methods used by the authors: Amplification from reference gene primers served as the basis for estimated nucleated cell counts. Profiling relied on immunoSEQ multiplex PCR, and the TCRdb table lists in-frame clones only, not all of them. That table supplies the V and J calls and clone size; D and trimming were determined from the DNA. Found here are about 200,000 clones, approximately 81% of them singletons; the top ten hold more than 9%. This sequence was found in a woman older than 75 with acute or convalescent COVID-19. Source material: peripheral blood.

The CDR3 DNA follows: TGTGCTAGTGGTTTGGTACAAGGCAGGGGGATTGGGAGGAACACTGAAGCTTTCTTT. Protein sequence: CASGLVQGRGIGRNTEAFF. This sequence joins TRBV12-5 and TRBJ1-1, with 7 nucleotides matching TRBD1. Germline CDR1 is LGHNT and CDR2 is FRNRAP. The CDR3 is made up of 19 amino acids. The ends lost 0 bases at V and 1 base at J; junction bases unmatched: 14. The entire variable domain, with the rest obtained from reference TRBV12-5 and TRBJ1-1, is as follows: DARVTQTPRHKVTEMGQEVTMRCQPILGHNTVFWYRQTMMQGLELLAYFRNRAPLDDSGMPKDRFSAEMPDATLATLKIQPSEPRDSAVYFCASGLVQGRGIGRNTEAFFGQGTRLTVV.